This T cell receptor (beta chain) was documented in a study of CD8 T cells in Susac syndrome. With random hexamers, roughly 0.5 to 1 ug RNA was reverse transcribed. The immunoSEQ assay covered 54 Vbeta and 13 Jbeta segments for CDR3. MiXCR, applied by TCRdb to the immunoSEQ multiplex PCR reads, yields one record per CDR3 protein. The sample has approximately 46,000 distinct CDR3 sequences, approximately 92% seen once. Germline loops: CDR1 DFQATT, CDR2 SNEGSKA (reference sequence). There are 15 residues in the CDR3. The trim removed 0 bases at V and 1 base at J, leaving 4 bases unmatched. FACS enriched CD8+ TEMRA cells, while bulk CD8+ and CD4+ were negatively isolated.

The chain has TRBV20-1 and TRBJ2-5; 8 bases fit TRBD1. Specimen: CD8+ T cells from PBMCs. The receptor was derived from a human donor in good health. The CDR3 is CSARDQGQGQETQYF. The CDR3 coding sequence is TGCAGTGCTAGAGATCAAGGACAGGGCCAAGAGACCCAGTACTTC.